The clone carrying this T cell receptor (beta chain) showed up just a few times. Its antigen is as yet unknown. Germline trimming cut 3 bases from V and 4 bases from J; bases unmatched to any gene: 7. This CDR3 has 16 amino acids. Germline V gene sequence: CDR1 DFQATT, CDR2 SNEGSKA (reference sequence). This sample was included in a study of post-analysis software for immune sequencing data. Study results and limitations: Roughly five TRBV segments, including TRBV5-6, TRBV5-1 and TRBV20-1, were more frequent in patients than controls.

Built from TCR beta cDNA, the libraries had unique molecular identifiers in them. TCRdb redid the calling of the PCR reads with MiXCR, one entry per CDR3 protein. This sample carries 750,000 to 950,000 distinct CDR3 sequences, under 70% of them seen once, and the ten largest clones take 4.6%. The chain combines TRBV20-1 with TRBJ2-1; 12 nucleotides line up with TRBD2. Sequencing was carried out using blood. The sequence came from a girl aged 10 to 17 with multiple sclerosis. This CDR3 reads CSARSLAGGQYNEQFF. The CDR3 nucleotides read TGCAGTGCTAGGTCACTAGCGGGGGGCCAATACAATGAGCAGTTCTTC.